These 12 T cell receptor beta chains share one sample of origin, sequenced in a study of T cells in Graves' hyperthyroidism and ophthalmopathy. Template material for amplifying TCR beta CDR3 regions consisted of RNA transcripts. When the TCR CDR3 underwent first-round RT-PCR, the HTBI primer set was used. TCRdb ran MiXCR on the multiplex PCR reads and lists one entry per CDR3 protein. The sample lists 450,000 to 650,000 distinct CDR3 sequences; over 15% were seen once. Specimen: blood. The origin of the receptors is a woman aged 18-29 years with Graves' ophthalmopathy.

Remarks on this clonotype: Since a much larger clone is just one base distant, this may be a read error. The rearrangement joins TRBV18 to TRBJ2-1; TRBD2 matches at 11 bases. Trimming cost V 6 bases and J 8 bases; bases outside gene matches: 6. The CDR3 runs 14 residues. The germline gives CDR1 KGHSH, CDR2 LQKENI. CDR3 protein: CASSATSGSDEQFF. The CDR3 DNA reads as TGTGCCAGCTCCGCCACTAGCGGGAGTGATGAGCAGTTCTTC.

This clonotype was detected only a few times. The chain employs TRBV10-3 and TRBJ2-1; 11 nucleotides align to TRBD2. The CDR3 is 16 residues long. The J segment lost 1 base and the V segment lost 6 bases, leaving 5 bases of the junction unmatched. Germline-derived CDR1 and CDR2 are ENHRY and SYGVKD. Here the CDR3 DNA reads TGTGCCATCAGCAAAACTAGCGGGAGTTCCTACAATGAGCAGTTCTTC. Amino acids: CAISKTSGSSYNEQFF.

The gene calls are TRBV20-1 and TRBJ2-1, with D maybe TRBD2 (7 bases). Germline V gene data show CDR1 as DFQATT and CDR2 as SNEGSKA (reference sequence). The CDR3 spans 16 residues. V lost 6 bases and J 3 bases, leaving 21 bases between the germline ends. The CDR3, as DNA: TGCAGTGCCCGGGGGGCGGGGCAGCGGGACTACAATGAGCAGTTCTTC. This translates into CSARGAGQRDYNEQFF.

This clonotype came up a few times. The chain has TRBV3-1 and TRBJ1-2; D remains ambiguous. Germline lookup yields CDR1 LGHDT and CDR2 YNNKEL (reference sequence). CDR3 length: 16 amino acids. Trimming took off 0 bases at V and 3 bases at J, with 14 bases between the two ends. The CDR3 bases are TGTGCCAGCAGCCAAGATACCGGGTATCGGGACTATGGCTACACCTTC. Encoded protein: CASSQDTGYRDYGYTF.

This chain links TRBV7-9 with TRBJ1-4, with no clear D. Looked up from germline, CDR1 is SEHNR and CDR2 is FQNEAQ (reference sequence). The CDR3 is 15 amino acids. V was clipped by 4 bases and J by 7 bases, with 16 bases between them. CDR3 residues: CASSSPAGVAEKLFF. CDR3 DNA: TGTGCCAGCAGCTCCCCCGCCGGCGTAGCTGAAAAACTGTTTTTT.

The rearrangement joins TRBV2 to TRBJ1-6; 9 nucleotides line up with TRBD1. In germline, CDR1 is SNHLY, CDR2 FYNNEI. CDR3 length: 16 amino acids. V shed 6 bases and J 3 bases; nucleotides not matched to a gene: 6. The CDR3 reads CASSRTGAGYNSPLHF. CDR3 DNA sequence: TGTGCCAGCAGCCGGACAGGGGCCGGCTATAATTCACCCCTCCACTTT.

This clonotype was seen repeatedly, ten times or more. The J gene is TRBJ1-1, the V gene TRBV13; unclear D gene. V was clipped by 2 bases and J by 0 bases, with 16 bases between them. Germline V gives CDR1 PRHDT, CDR2 FYEKMQ (reference sequence). The CDR3 is 17 amino acids. CDR3 nucleotides: TGTGCCAGCAGCTTAACATCCCGCGTTACAGTGAACACTGAAGCTTTCTTT. Encoded protein: CASSLTSRVTVNTEAFF.

The chain joins TRBV20-1 to TRBJ2-1; TRBD2 matches 8 bases. In germline, CDR1 is DFQATT, CDR2 SNEGSKA (reference sequence). This CDR3 is 14 amino acids long. J was trimmed by 9 bases and V by 5 bases; bases with no gene match: 12. This CDR3 reads CSAARAGVWGEQFF. The DNA for the CDR3 is TGCAGTGCTGCCCGAGCGGGGGTCTGGGGTGAGCAGTTCTTC.

This clonotype appeared a few times. The gene calls are TRBV11-3 and TRBJ1-2; perhaps TRBD1 as D (5 bases). This CDR3 has 15 amino acids. Trimming shortened V by 5 bases and J by 4 bases, and 17 bases separated the two germline ends. CDR1 is SGHNT, CDR2 YENEEA, per germline. The CDR3 coding sequence is TGTGCCAGCAGCCTCCCTTGGGGGGGGAGCTATGGCTACACCTTC. Protein sequence: CASSLPWGGSYGYTF.

This clonotype occurred a few times. The genes are TRBV20-1 and TRBJ1-1; 9 bases line up with TRBD1. The CDR3 loop spans 12 amino acids. V gave up 6 bases and J gave up 5 bases; unmatched junction bases: 4. Germline V gene lookup returns CDR1 DFQATT and CDR2 SNEGSKA (reference sequence). DNA of the CDR3: TGCAGTGCCACAGGGGGCGCGACTGAAGCTTTCTTT. It encodes CSATGGATEAFF.

The chain is built from TRBV28 and TRBJ1-4, with a weak D call TRBD1 (6 bases). The CDR3 extends over 13 amino acids. Looked up from germline, CDR1 is MDHEN and CDR2 is SYDVKM. V shed 9 bases and J shed 3 bases, with 11 bases lying between them. The CDR3 loop is CASGGSANEKLFF. The CDR3 nucleotides read TGTGCCAGTGGGGGCTCAGCTAATGAAAAACTGTTTTTT.

This clonotype was picked up many times. The V gene is TRBV28, the J gene TRBJ1-2; D is unclear. The germline gives CDR1 MDHEN, CDR2 SYDVKM. Trimming cost V 5 bases and J 4 bases, with 8 bases left between them. CDR3 length equals 12 residues. The chain's CDR3 is CASSPRRYGYTF. DNA of the CDR3: TGTGCCAGCAGTCCGCGACGCTATGGCTACACCTTC.